This T cell receptor (beta chain) originates from a study of PD-L1 blockade in urothelial cancer. About the study: Bladder-origin urothelial cancer in males described about 90% of the 29 patients.

From germline, CDR1 is SNHLY and CDR2 FYNNEI. There are 14 residues in the CDR3. Trimming removed 9 bases from V and 6 bases from J, with 18 bases in between. As concerns this clone: Its target is unknown.

TCRdb's copy holds only in-frame clones and misses some; the assay was immunoSEQ multiplex PCR. The table records around 100,000 clones, around 85% of them present only once. Overall study results and limits: Durable benefit was linked to greater 3-week expansion of tumor-associated blood clones.

The sequenced sample was PBMCs, obtained around atezolizumab (anti-PD-L1) treatment. This clonotype was obtained from a man aged 50-59 years with urothelial cancer. This chain connects TRBV2 to TRBJ1-3; no firm D call. The CDR3 loop is CASIRERPLNTIYF. The CDR3 DNA reads as TGTGCCAGTATACGGGAGCGGCCCTTAAACACCATATATTTT. Based on the CDR3 plus reference TRBV2 and TRBJ1-3, the full variable domain is EPEVTQTPSHQVTQMGQEVILRCVPISNHLYFYWYRQILGQKVEFLVSFYNNEISEKSEIFDDQFSVERPDGSNFTLKIRSTKLEDSAMYFCASIRERPLNTIYFGEGSWLTVV.